This record covers a single T cell receptor beta chain. Only in-frame clones appear in the TCRdb table, and some are missing; sequencing was by immunoSEQ multiplex PCR. The sample holds 2 million to 3 million clones, more than 90% seen once. This sample was included in a study of shared clonotypes between healthy human individuals. The germline gives CDR1 LNHDA, CDR2 SQIVND (reference sequence). The CDR3 runs 14 residues. Trimming cost V 6 bases and J 6 bases; bases outside gene matches: 10. The chain links TRBV19 to TRBJ1-2; 7 nucleotides match TRBD1. The sequence derives from a man aged 18 to 30 in good health. Sequencing used naive CD4+ T cells sorted from blood. As to subset: CD45RA+ positively selected. In DNA form, the CDR3 reads TGTGCCAGTAGCCCTAGAGGGGGCTCGGATGGCTACACCTTC. This encodes CASSPRGGSDGYTF.